This entry lists 20 T cell receptor beta chains sequenced from one sample in a study of neurological immune-mediated disorders. In TCRdb, the 5' RACE reads were re-called with MiXCR into one record per CDR3 protein. The data hold 15,000 to 20,000 distinct CDR3 sequences, with 9.5% to 12% observed a single time. Material for sequencing was CD8+ T cells from blood. The receptor set was obtained from a woman aged 50 to 60 in good health.

In its sample, this clonotype was seen many times. V usage is TRBV5-6 and J usage is TRBJ2-5; 12 bases are shared with TRBD2. The CDR3 is 16 amino acids. Germline V gives CDR1 SGHDT, CDR2 YYEEEE. Losses at the gene ends were 3 bases for V and 5 bases for J; bases not matched to a gene: 8. The CDR3 DNA is TGTGCCAGCAGCTACCCTAGCGGGGGGGCTCGTGAGACCCAGTACTTC. Translation: CASSYPSGGARETQYF.

Note on this clonotype: This may be a read error: a much more frequent sequence differs by one nucleotide. The rearrangement uses TRBV5-5 and TRBJ2-7; unclear D gene. Looked up from germline, CDR1 is SGHKS and CDR2 is YYEKEE (reference sequence). This CDR3 contains 13 residues. The CDR3 region is CANSFYSSYEQYF. Written as DNA, the CDR3 is TGTGCCAACAGCTTTTATAGCTCCTACGAGCAGTACTTC.

Many counts were recorded for this clonotype. This rearrangement joins TRBV20-1 to TRBJ2-7, with no clear D. The V end lost 3 bases, the J end lost 3 bases, and 12 bases lay between the germline ends. The CDR3 loop spans 13 amino acids. Germline CDR1 and CDR2: DFQATT and SNEGSKA (reference sequence). The CDR3 is CSARASSDYEQYF. The CDR3, as DNA: TGCAGTGCTAGGGCTAGTAGTGACTACGAGCAGTACTTC.

Concerning this clonotype itself: This may arise from a read error, as a much more abundant clone is one base away. The chain joins TRBV5-6 to TRBJ2-7; D is unresolved. CDR1 and CDR2 from the germline V gene are SGHDT and YYEEEE. The CDR3 runs 14 residues. Trimming took 4 bases from V and 2 from J, leaving 13 bases between them. CDR3 coding DNA: TGTGCCAGCAGCACGGGCGCTGCAACCTACGAGCAGTACTTC. Translating it yields CASSTGAATYEQYF. Full variable domain (rest looked up from reference TRBV5-6 and TRBJ2-7): DAGVTQSPTHLIKTRGQQVTLRCSPKSGHDTVSWYQQALGQGPQFIFQYYEEEERQRGNFPDRFSGHQFPNYSSELNVNALLLGDSALYLCASSTGAATYEQYFGPGTRLTVT.

At least ten counts were recorded for this clonotype. The rearrangement uses TRBV3-1 and TRBJ2-7; maybe TRBD1 (5 bases). Trimming removed 0 bases at V and 2 bases at J, with 11 bases between. Germline lookup yields CDR1 LGHDT and CDR2 YNNKEL (reference sequence). The CDR3 is 15 amino acids. The chain's CDR3 is CASSQDRVPPYEQYF. The DNA for the CDR3 is TGTGCCAGCAGCCAAGACAGGGTCCCACCCTACGAGCAGTACTTC.

This clonotype was recorded at least ten times. V is TRBV7-8 and J is TRBJ2-2; a weak D match, TRBD1 (6 bases). The CDR3 runs to 16 residues. Germline V gives CDR1 SGHVS, CDR2 FQNEAQ. Trimming left V 3 bases short and J 4 bases short, with 15 bases between. The CDR3 DNA is TGTGCCAGCAGCTTCCTCAGGGGCCAGAGCACCGGGGAGCTGTTTTTT. Translation: CASSFLRGQSTGELFF.

This clonotype was seen repeatedly, ten times or more. The chain links TRBV27 to TRBJ1-2; a possible D gene is TRBD1 (5 bases). V was clipped by 5 bases and J by 4 bases, with 11 bases between them. The CDR3 has 13 amino acids. Germline V lookup: CDR1 MNHEY, CDR2 SMNVEV (reference sequence). The CDR3: CASSPRGIYGYTF. The CDR3 nucleotides are TGTGCCAGCAGTCCCCGGGGCATCTATGGCTACACCTTC.

This clonotype was found many times. The chain combines TRBV4-1 with TRBJ1-5; weak D call: TRBD1 (5 bases). The germline V gene has CDR1 MGHRA and CDR2 YSYEKL. CDR3 size: 13 residues. V lost 8 bases and J lost 7, with 15 bases in between. The CDR3 DNA sequence: TGCGCCAGCTTGAGCAGGGCGAGACAGCCCCAGCATTTT. Its protein is CASLSRARQPQHF.

The chain uses TRBV9 and TRBJ2-2, with 10 bases matching TRBD2. J lost 9 bases, V lost 0 bases, and 14 bases had no gene match. Germline V CDR1 and CDR2: SGDLS, YYNGEE. The CDR3 length is 18 residues. The CDR3 DNA sequence: TGTGCCAGCAGCGTAGCTAGCGGGGGCCCCGTTCTGTCTCGGGAGCTGTTTTTT. Translating gives CASSVASGGPVLSRELFF.

This clonotype was seen repeatedly, ten times or more. This rearrangement joins TRBV7-9 to TRBJ2-7; weak D call: TRBD1 (5 bases). Trimming took 5 bases from V and 10 from J, leaving 27 bases between them. The CDR3 totals 16 residues. Germline V lookup: CDR1 SEHNR, CDR2 FQNEAQ (reference sequence). CDR3 amino acids: CASSPPPQGILRGQYF. The CDR3 nucleotides are TGTGCCAGCAGCCCACCGCCCCAGGGAATACTACGAGGACAGTACTTC.

This clonotype was counted at least ten times. The V call is TRBV28, the J call TRBJ1-1, with a tentative D call TRBD1 (5 bases). Germline CDR1 reads MDHEN; CDR2 reads SYDVKM. Deletions cut 11 bases from V and 4 bases from J, with 17 bases between. The CDR3 covers 13 residues. In DNA form, the CDR3 reads TGTGCCGCCGCCGGGGGGGTCGTCACTGAAGCTTTCTTT. Translation: CAAAGGVVTEAFF.

This clonotype was picked up many times. This sequence joins TRBV7-6 and TRBJ2-7, with 9 positions matching TRBD2. This CDR3 has 15 residues. Germline V lookup: CDR1 SGHVS, CDR2 FNYEAQ. Trimming cost V 2 bases and J 3 bases; bases outside gene matches: 5. Here the CDR3 reads CASSLRASGNYEQYF. CDR3 coding DNA: TGTGCCAGCAGCTTAAGGGCTAGCGGGAACTACGAGCAGTACTTC.

At least ten counts were recorded for this clonotype. The V call is TRBV20-1, the J call TRBJ2-7; D is possibly TRBD1 (6 bases). The CDR3 loop spans 11 amino acids. Germline CDR1 and CDR2: DFQATT and SNEGSKA (reference sequence). The V end lost 6 bases, the J end lost 5 bases, and 11 bases lay between the germline ends. The DNA of the CDR3 is TGCAGTGCCCCCAGGGGCCACGAGCAGTACTTC. The encoded protein is CSAPRGHEQYF.

V and J are TRBV29-1 and TRBJ2-7; 9 nucleotides line up with TRBD2. This CDR3 region has 16 residues. CDR1 SQVTM and CDR2 ANQGSEA come from the germline V gene. Losses at the gene ends were 2 bases for V and 0 bases for J; bases not matched to a gene: 8. The CDR3 DNA reads as TGCAGCGTTGAATTAGGAGGGACTAGCACCTCCTACGAGCAGTACTTC. Translating it yields CSVELGGTSTSYEQYF.

Sample share makes this clonotype medium-sized. The rearrangement joins TRBV7-9 to TRBJ2-3, with 12 nucleotides matching TRBD2. V lost 5 bases to trimming and J lost 1 base; unmatched junction nucleotides: 4. The CDR3 contains 16 residues. Germline V CDR1 and CDR2: SEHNR, FQNEAQ (reference sequence). CDR3 protein: CASSGWTSGGTDTQYF. For the CDR3, the DNA is TGTGCCAGCAGCGGATGGACTAGCGGGGGCACAGATACGCAGTATTTT.

This clonotype has a count of ten or more. J is TRBJ2-4 and V is TRBV2; no firm D call. CDR3 length: 13 amino acids. Germline V gene sequence: CDR1 SNHLY, CDR2 FYNNEI. Trimming stripped 6 bases from V and 1 base from J, with 7 bases between. The CDR3 DNA follows: TGTGCCAGCAGAGGCCTCGCCAAAAACATTCAGTACTTC. This encodes CASRGLAKNIQYF.

This clonotype was counted many times. The chain has TRBV9 and TRBJ2-1; perhaps TRBD1 as D (6 bases). The CDR3 is 15 residues long. Trimming removed 4 bases at V and 5 bases at J, with 16 bases between. The germline V gene encodes CDR1 SGDLS and CDR2 YYNGEE. CDR3 sequence reads: CASSPTGTYNNEQFF. In DNA form, the CDR3 reads TGTGCCAGCAGCCCGACGGGGACATATAACAATGAGCAGTTCTTC.

At least ten counts were recorded for this clonotype. The chain has TRBV7-8 and TRBJ2-1; TRBD2 might be the D (6 bases). This CDR3 has 14 residues. Germline V gives CDR1 SGHVS, CDR2 FQNEAQ. V lost 7 bases and J lost 6, with 16 bases in between. CDR3 bases: TGTGCCAGCACCGGGACTCCCCCCTCCAATGAGCAGTTCTTC. Protein: CASTGTPPSNEQFF.

This clonotype was recorded many times. This rearrangement joins TRBV12-3 or TRBV12-4 to TRBJ2-1; D possibly corresponds to TRBD2 (7 bases). The CDR3 runs 15 residues. The germline V and J ends were trimmed by 3 bases and 9 bases, with 18 bases remaining between them. The CDR3 DNA reads TGTGCCAGCAGTTTTAGGGGGGGCCACGGGGGTGAGCAGTTCTTC. As protein: CASSFRGGHGGEQFF.

In this sample, this clonotype turned up many times. The rearrangement joins TRBV27 to TRBJ2-3; 8 bases map to TRBD2. This CDR3 has 17 amino acids. V dropped 8 bases and J dropped 0; count of bases not matched to a gene: 13. In germline, CDR1 is MNHEY, CDR2 SMNVEV (reference sequence). This CDR3 reads CASLRLGASGSTDTQYF. CDR3 nucleotides: TGTGCCAGCCTCCGCCTAGGGGCTAGCGGGAGCACAGATACGCAGTATTTT.